This TCR beta chain originates from a study of cytomegalovirus exposure and HLA in healthy donors. PCR involved 60 Vbeta and 13 Jbeta primers. Per the study methods: Unique TCR beta chains totaled some 80 million in a later count, with roughly 10 million of them shared. Sequencing was performed with immunoSEQ multiplex PCR; in TCRdb, only in-frame clones are kept and a portion is missing. Clone size and V and J calls were adopted from that table, with D and trimming inferred from the DNA. Altogether some 150,000 clones are present, around 80% being singletons, with the ten largest covering approximately 4%. CDR1 and CDR2 from the germline V gene are SGHAT and FQNNGV. V lost 6 bases, J lost 7 bases, and 18 bases stayed unmatched. This CDR3 spans 17 amino acids. As regards this clone: The antigen remains undetermined.

Study results and caveats: A likely sequencing artifact accounted for one observed cluster of highly shared sequence variants. Productive status was seen about 87% or about 30% of the time for most TCR beta V segments in an earlier analysis. A link between a missense DCLRE1C variant and TCR beta V- and J-gene trimming emerged from a later analysis.

The sequenced sample was PBMCs. This TCR derives from a woman aged 40 to 50 in good health and CMV-seronegative. The V and J genes are TRBV11-2 and TRBJ2-3; TRBD2 agrees at 8 bases. The DNA of the CDR3 is TGTGCCAGCAGACGAATAGCGGGAAAGGGTTATTTAAATACGCAGTATTTT. Translating it yields CASRRIAGKGYLNTQYF.